These T cell receptor beta chains were read from a single sample in a study of healthy donors' naive CD4 and CD8 T cells. TCRdb re-derived calls from the reads in MiXCR, one entry per CDR3 protein. The sample lists roughly 200,000 distinct CDR3 sequences; 65% to 80% were seen once. Sequencing input: naive CD4+ and CD8+ T cells sorted from blood, pooled from several donors. These receptors were collected from a pool of human donors in good health; the sample pools cells from several healthy donors. Both conserved end residues are part of each CDR3. A D gene is named only where the DNA matches it firmly. A clone size is listed for some rows: how often the clone was seen (once, few, many), or a class if it is expanded.

d_gene	abundance	v_gene	j_gene	CDR3aa	CDR3nt
-	-	TRBV29-1	TRBJ2-7	CSVETRSSSYEQYF	TGCAGCGTTGAAACGAGGAGCAGCTCCTACGAGCAGTACTTC
TRBD1	-	TRBV28	TRBJ1-2	CASSQGQHYGYTF	TGTGCCAGCAGCCAGGGACAGCACTATGGCTACACCTTC
-	-	TRBV11-2	TRBJ2-2	CASSLIGQSGELFF	TGTGCCAGCAGCTTAATAGGACAGTCCGGGGAGCTGTTTTTT
TRBD2	-	TRBV6-2/TRBV6-3	TRBJ2-1	CASRPAGGSYNEQFF	TGTGCCAGCAGGCCAGCGGGAGGCTCCTACAATGAGCAGTTCTTC
-	-	TRBV28	TRBJ2-1	CASRDDNEQFF	TGTGCCAGCCGGGACGACAATGAGCAGTTCTTC
TRBD2	-	TRBV10-3	TRBJ2-7	CAISDLAGGPYEQYF	TGTGCCATCAGTGATCTAGCGGGAGGGCCCTACGAGCAGTACTTC
-	-	TRBV10-3	TRBJ2-7	CAIRPGNSYEQYF	TGTGCCATCAGACCGGGCAACTCCTACGAGCAGTACTTC
-	-	TRBV14	TRBJ1-2	CASSQRTGGSGGYTF	TGTGCCAGCAGCCAAAGAACGGGGGGCTCTGGAGGCTACACCTTC
TRBD1	-	TRBV30	TRBJ1-5	CAWSANPGGGQPQHF	TGTGCCTGGAGTGCCAACCCAGGGGGAGGTCAGCCCCAGCATTTT
-	-	TRBV29-1	TRBJ1-2	CSVWEGLENYGYTF	TGCAGCGTTTGGGAGGGACTCGAGAACTATGGCTACACCTTC
-	-	TRBV12-3/TRBV12-4	TRBJ2-1	CASSFGGYEQFF	TGTGCCAGCAGTTTTGGCGGCTATGAGCAGTTCTTC
TRBD1	once	TRBV19	TRBJ2-4	CASSTDREFQNIQYF	TGTGCCAGTAGTACGGACAGGGAGTTCCAAAACATTCAGTACTTC
TRBD2	few	TRBV20-1	TRBJ2-3	CSAWTSGPDTQYF	TGCAGTGCTTGGACTAGCGGACCAGATACGCAGTATTTT
-	-	TRBV29-1	TRBJ1-1	CSVRAGSTEAFF	TGCAGCGTCCGTGCAGGAAGCACTGAAGCTTTCTTT
TRBD1	-	TRBV29-1	TRBJ1-6	CSAITGEGSPLHF	TGCAGCGCGATCACAGGGGAGGGTTCACCCCTCCACTTT
-	few	TRBV30	TRBJ2-1	CAWSGNEQFF	TGTGCCTGGAGTGGAAATGAGCAGTTCTTC
TRBD1	-	TRBV12-3/TRBV12-4	TRBJ1-6	CASSYETGSNSPLHF	TGTGCCAGCAGTTACGAGACAGGGAGTAATTCACCCCTCCACTTT
-	once	TRBV6-2/TRBV6-3	TRBJ2-1	CASSGPGGVDEQFF	TGTGCCAGCAGTGGTCCCGGCGGGGTAGATGAGCAGTTCTTC
-	-	TRBV7-8	TRBJ2-3	CASSDRDGSTDTQYF	TGTGCCAGCAGCGACCGGGACGGTAGCACAGATACGCAGTATTTT
-	once	TRBV27	TRBJ2-2	CASSLSAASPGELFF	TGTGCCAGCAGTTTATCCGCGGCCTCTCCCGGGGAGCTGTTTTTT
-	once	TRBV6-5	TRBJ2-1	CASSWGNEQFF	TGTGCCAGCAGTTGGGGGAATGAGCAGTTCTTC
-	-	TRBV20-1	TRBJ2-1	CSAPRTTNHEQFF	TGCAGTGCCCCGAGGACTACAAACCATGAGCAGTTCTTC
-	few	TRBV6-5	TRBJ1-3	CASRDPTGSSGNTIYF	TGTGCCAGCAGAGACCCTACAGGGAGCTCTGGAAACACCATATATTTT
-	-	TRBV6-2/TRBV6-3	TRBJ1-2	CATTDRTQDGYTF	TGTGCCACCACCGACAGGACCCAGGATGGCTACACCTTC
-	-	TRBV19	TRBJ1-5	CASSMAAQPQHF	TGTGCCAGTAGTATGGCTGCTCAGCCCCAGCATTTT
-	-	TRBV11-2	TRBJ2-1	CASKETKGNEQFF	TGTGCCAGCAAAGAGACTAAGGGGAATGAGCAGTTCTTC